This T cell receptor (beta chain) came from a study of blood T cell repertoires in COVID-19. Looking at the study overall: Acute and convalescent COVID-19 samples came from the United States, Italy and Spain. The cDNA or gDNA used as material had been derived from T cells, B-cell-depleted T cells, or PBMCs.

As originally analysed: Cell counts per sample came from amplifying reference gene primers. The assay was immunoSEQ multiplex PCR, and TCRdb's table has in-frame clones only and misses some. V and J calls and clone size are copied from that table; D and trimming were computed from the DNA. This sample yields some 350,000 clones, of which 85% to 90% are seen a single time; 5% to 8.5% belongs to the top ten. The CDR3 is 15 residues long. V was clipped by 1 base and J by 4 bases, with 11 bases between them. From germline, CDR1 is LGHDT and CDR2 YNNKEL (reference sequence). Input material: peripheral blood. The J gene is TRBJ2-1, the V gene TRBV3-1 (or the pseudogene TRBV3-2), with D perhaps matching TRBD2 (5 bases). This TCR was sampled from a young man with active or convalescent COVID-19. The CDR3 sequence: CASSQGRLLYNEQFF. DNA of the CDR3: TGTGCCAGCAGCCAAGGAAGACTACTGTACAATGAGCAGTTCTTC.